The rows below give T cell receptor beta chains drawn from one sample of a study of OX40 agonist ivuxolimab in advanced cancers. Generated by immunoSEQ multiplex PCR, the TCRdb table keeps only in-frame clones and is missing some. The repertoire includes approximately 58,000 clones, around 90% of them detected once, and about 12% sits in the top ten. The material sequenced was CD4+ or CD8+ T cells sorted from blood, taken in a trial of the OX40 agonist ivuxolimab. These receptor sequences come from an adult with an advanced solid tumor such as melanoma, head and neck, liver or kidney cancer. Both conserved end residues are part of each CDR3. D genes are given only for firm matches. Rows give clone size only sometimes, using once, few, many, or a class for an expanded clone.

v_gene,abundance,d_gene,j_gene,CDR3nt,CDR3aa
TRBV28,.,TRBD1,TRBJ1-5,TGTGCCAGCGGCCAGACAGGGATTACTCAGCCCCAGCATTTT,CASGQTGITQPQHF
TRBV4-1,.,.,TRBJ1-2,TGCGCCAGCAGCCCGCCGGGTAGGGGAGATGGCTACACCTTC,CASSPPGRGDGYTF
TRBV6-1,.,.,TRBJ2-5,TGTGCCAGCAGTCTGGGGGAGACCCAGTACTTC,CASSLGETQYF
TRBV19,.,TRBD1,TRBJ1-2,TGTGCCACCTCGACAGGGATGCTAGGCTACACCTTC,CATSTGMLGYTF
TRBV19,.,TRBD2,TRBJ2-1,TGTGCCAGTAGTCCGCCGGGACTAGCGTCGTACAATGAGCAGTTCTTC,CASSPPGLASYNEQFF
TRBV7-3,.,.,TRBJ2-1,TGTGCCAGCAGCTTAAGCGGGGGAGAGTCCCAGGGGATCGGCAATGAGCAGTTCTTC,CASSLSGGESQGIGNEQFF
TRBV7-2,.,.,TRBJ2-1,TGTGCCAGCAGCTCCGCATACAATGAGCAGTTCTTC,CASSSAYNEQFF
TRBV12-5,.,.,TRBJ2-7,TGTGCTAGTGGTTCCTCAAGTTGGGAGCAGTACTTC,CASGSSSWEQYF
TRBV27,.,.,TRBJ1-5,TGTGCCAGCAGTCTAAGTGGACAGAATAGCAATCAGCCCCAGCATTTT,CASSLSGQNSNQPQHF
TRBV7-9,.,TRBD1,TRBJ2-5,TGTGCCAGCAGCTTAAGGACAGGGCTCACGGAGACCCAGTACTTC,CASSLRTGLTETQYF
TRBV19,.,TRBD1,TRBJ2-7,TGTGCCAGTAAACCGGGACAGGGACCCTACGAGCAGTACTTC,CASKPGQGPYEQYF
TRBV6-4,once,.,TRBJ2-1,TGTGCCAGCAGTGAGGGGCAAGGGGAGCAGTTCTTC,CASSEGQGEQFF
TRBV5-4,.,.,TRBJ2-7,TGTGCCAGCAGCTTGCCACCCTACGAGCAGTACTTC,CASSLPPYEQYF
TRBV4-2,.,TRBD1,TRBJ1-2,TGTGCCAGCTCACAGGAGGGACAGATCTATGGCTACACCTTC,CASSQEGQIYGYTF
TRBV13,.,TRBD2,TRBJ2-7,TGTGCCAGCAGCTTAGGTGGCGGGAGATTCTACGAGCAGTACTTC,CASSLGGGRFYEQYF
TRBV5-4,once,.,TRBJ1-1,TGTGCCAGCAGGGGTCCCGCGGGCACTGAAGCTTTCTTT,CASRGPAGTEAFF
TRBV2,.,TRBD2,TRBJ2-7,TGTGCCAGCAGTGAAGCGCTTGGGACTAGCGGGCCCTCCTACGAGCAGTACTTC,CASSEALGTSGPSYEQYF
TRBV4-1,few,.,TRBJ1-2,TGCGCCAGCAGCCAAAGCGGGGCCCTAGTGTATGGCTACACCTTC,CASSQSGALVYGYTF
TRBV19,.,TRBD2,TRBJ2-7,TGTGCCAGTAGTCTAGCGGGAGCACCCTACGAGCAGTACTTC,CASSLAGAPYEQYF
TRBV7-9,.,.,TRBJ2-3,TGTGCCAGCAGCCCCAGGGGAATTAGCACAGATACGCAGTATTTT,CASSPRGISTDTQYF
TRBV27,.,.,TRBJ2-7,TGTGCCAGCAGTTTAAGGGACTCCGACTACGAGCAGTACTTC,CASSLRDSDYEQYF
TRBV6-5,once,.,TRBJ2-7,TGTGCCAGCGCTTTGTATCAGGGTCACGAGCAGTACTTC,CASALYQGHEQYF
TRBV28,.,TRBD1,TRBJ2-7,TGTGCCAGCAGCCACCCTGACAGGGCCTACGAGCAGTACTTC,CASSHPDRAYEQYF
TRBV7-9,.,TRBD1,TRBJ2-5,TGTGCCAGCAGCACAACAGGGGTTGGAGAGACCCAGTACTTC,CASSTTGVGETQYF
TRBV5-1,.,TRBD1,TRBJ2-2,TGCGCCAGCAGCTTGGGGGGACAGGGTGTGGACACCGGGGAGCTGTTTTTT,CASSLGGQGVDTGELFF
TRBV27,.,TRBD1,TRBJ2-1,TGTGCCAGCAGTTCCACCAGGGGGCGGAGCTCCTACAATGAGCAGTTCTTC,CASSSTRGRSSYNEQFF
TRBV15,.,TRBD2,TRBJ2-5,TGTGCCACCAGCAGAGCCTGGACAGGGACTAGCGGGGACCCCCAAGAGACCCAGTACTTC,CATSRAWTGTSGDPQETQYF
TRBV7-2,.,TRBD1,TRBJ1-1,TGTGCCAGCAGCCCAGACAGGGTGGACACTGAAGCTTTCTTT,CASSPDRVDTEAFF
TRBV6-1,.,.,TRBJ1-3,TGTGCCAGCAGTGAATATGGGGCGTACTCTGGAAACACCATATATTTT,CASSEYGAYSGNTIYF
TRBV6-5,once,TRBD2,TRBJ2-7,TGTGCCAGCAGTTACCCAGGACTAGCGGGAGACTACGAGCAGTACTTC,CASSYPGLAGDYEQYF
TRBV9,.,TRBD1,TRBJ2-6,TGTGCCAGCAGCGGACGGGACAGGGGTCTAGGTGGGGCCAACGTCCTGACTTTC,CASSGRDRGLGGANVLTF
TRBV7-6,.,TRBD2,TRBJ2-3,TGTGCCAGCAGCTCAATCACTAGCGCCACAGATACGCAGTATTTT,CASSSITSATDTQYF
TRBV11-2,.,.,TRBJ1-3,TGTGCCAGCAGCTCCGGGTCGTCCCTTTCTGGAAACACCATATATTTT,CASSSGSSLSGNTIYF
TRBV19,.,.,TRBJ2-7,TGTGCCAGTAGCCCGACAGGCTCCTACGAGCAGTACTTC,CASSPTGSYEQYF
TRBV15,.,TRBD1,TRBJ2-2,TGTGCCACCAGCAGAGGGACAGGGGATACCGGGGAGCTGTTTTTT,CATSRGTGDTGELFF
TRBV9,.,TRBD2,TRBJ2-3,TGTGCCAGCAGCGTTTCAGGCGGGAGTTCTTTTACGCAGTATTTT,CASSVSGGSSFTQYF
TRBV25-1,few,TRBD2,TRBJ2-5,TGTGCCAGCAGTGACCCGCCGGTGGCTAGCGGGAACCGAGAGACCCAGTACTTC,CASSDPPVASGNRETQYF
TRBV10-3,.,.,TRBJ2-1,TGTGCCATCAGTGCTGAAGCTGAGAGCTCCTACAATGAGCAGTTCTTC,CAISAEAESSYNEQFF
TRBV9,.,.,TRBJ2-3,TGTGCCAGCAGCGAAGACGACACCAACCCCACAGATACGCAGTATTTT,CASSEDDTNPTDTQYF
TRBV4-1,.,.,TRBJ2-3,TGCGCCAGCAGCCAAGGGTGGACAGTCAGCACAGATACGCAGTATTTT,CASSQGWTVSTDTQYF
TRBV7-6,.,.,TRBJ2-1,TGTGCCAGCAGCTCGAGCGGCGGTGTTGATGAGCAGTTCTTC,CASSSSGGVDEQFF
TRBV19,.,TRBD1,TRBJ2-7,TGTGCCAGTAGTATGGGGAGGACAGGGACCTACGAGCAGTACTTC,CASSMGRTGTYEQYF
TRBV6-1,medium-sized,.,TRBJ1-1,TGTGCCACCGAGACCACTGAAGCTTTCTTT,CATETTEAFF
TRBV27,.,.,TRBJ2-1,TGTGCCAGCAGCCTAGGCACTAGACCCTCCTACAATGAGCAGTTCTTC,CASSLGTRPSYNEQFF
TRBV13,.,.,TRBJ2-3,TGTGCCAGCAATAGCGGACACACAGATACGCAGTATTTT,CASNSGHTDTQYF
TRBV11-2,.,TRBD1,TRBJ2-3,TGTGCCAGCAGCCCGGGACAGAAACGCACAGATACGCAGTATTTT,CASSPGQKRTDTQYF
TRBV9,.,.,TRBJ1-1,TGTGCCAGCAGCGAACAAATTGAAGCTTTCTTT,CASSEQIEAFF
TRBV19,.,.,TRBJ2-1,TGTGCCAGTAGTTTGAGCTCCTACAATGAGCAGTTCTTC,CASSLSSYNEQFF
TRBV6-5,.,.,TRBJ1-2,TGTGCCAGCAGCTACCTAGCCCTCGCGGATGGCTACACCTTC,CASSYLALADGYTF
TRBV5-1,.,.,TRBJ2-7,TGCGCCAGCAGCTTTAGACAGGCATCCTACGAGCAGTACTTC,CASSFRQASYEQYF
TRBV5-4,once,.,TRBJ2-4,TGTGCCAGCAGCGTACTCCCCGGGGTGAGCGGGAAAAACATTCAGTACTTC,CASSVLPGVSGKNIQYF
TRBV11-2,.,.,TRBJ2-5,TGTGCCAGCAGCTCCAGGGCTGGGGAGACCCAGTACTTC,CASSSRAGETQYF
TRBV28,.,.,TRBJ1-6,TGTGCCAGCAGTCCCTCCAGACACAAGAGCTCCTATAATTCACCCCTCCACTTT,CASSPSRHKSSYNSPLHF
TRBV5-6,.,.,TRBJ2-1,TGTGCCAGCAGCGACCAGGGCGCGTGGAGCTCCTACAATGAGCAGTTCTTC,CASSDQGAWSSYNEQFF
TRBV4-1,.,TRBD2,TRBJ2-7,TGCGCCAGCACCCGTGGGACTAGCGGCTCCTACGAGCAGTACTTC,CASTRGTSGSYEQYF
TRBV27,.,TRBD1,TRBJ1-5,TGTGCCAGCAGACCCGGCAGGGGGAGCAATCAGCCCCAGCATTTT,CASRPGRGSNQPQHF
TRBV6-5,.,.,TRBJ2-5,TGTGCCAGCAGCCACCCCGGGGGGCTGGAGACCCAGTACTTC,CASSHPGGLETQYF
TRBV6-5,.,.,TRBJ2-5,TGTGCCAGCAGTGGAACGGGCGAGACCCAGTACTTC,CASSGTGETQYF